Listed below are T cell receptor beta chains from one sample, sequenced in a study of T-cell reconstitution after alpha-beta-depleted transplantation in children. TCRdb re-derived calls from the PCR reads in MiXCR, one entry per CDR3 protein. The sample lists under 300,000 distinct CDR3 sequences; approximately 10% were seen once. Sequenced here: peripheral blood, sampled 180 days after TCRalphabeta/CD19-depleted stem cell transplant. These TCRs come from a male patient aged 2 to 10 who had a stem cell transplant for chronic granulomatous disease, so the T cells may come from the graft donor. CDR3s include the opening cysteine and the closing phenylalanine or tryptophan.

J gene: TRBJ2-1
V gene: TRBV15
CDR3 protein: CATRGVGTGRDEQFF

J gene: TRBJ1-4
V gene: TRBV11-2
CDR3 protein: CASSLGAGQGEKLFF

J gene: TRBJ2-7
V gene: TRBV28
CDR3 protein: CASSLRRIYEQYF

J gene: TRBJ2-7
V gene: TRBV12-3/TRBV12-4
CDR3 protein: CATQGPTYEQYF

J gene: TRBJ2-1
V gene: TRBV7-3
CDR3 protein: CASSFDRSHEQFF

J gene: TRBJ2-7
V gene: TRBV5-5
CDR3 protein: CASSLDSQLTYEQYF

J gene: TRBJ2-7
V gene: TRBV7-9
CDR3 protein: CASSLKARSSYEQYF

J gene: TRBJ2-2
V gene: TRBV5-1
CDR3 protein: CASSGAPAGELFF

J gene: TRBJ2-3
V gene: TRBV3-1
CDR3 protein: CASSHVPGLTSDTQYF

J gene: TRBJ2-7
V gene: TRBV21-1
CDR3 protein: CASMINYEQYF

J gene: TRBJ2-3
V gene: TRBV28
CDR3 protein: CASLGASESTDTQYF

J gene: TRBJ2-7
V gene: TRBV29-1
CDR3 protein: CSVKQGSIYEQYF

J gene: TRBJ1-2
V gene: TRBV7-6
CDR3 protein: CASSLQGPLDYGYTF

J gene: TRBJ2-1
V gene: TRBV29-1
CDR3 protein: CSAQIEAVPSSYNEQFF

J gene: TRBJ1-2
V gene: TRBV13
CDR3 protein: CASSSRTRTAHWGYTF

J gene: TRBJ2-7
V gene: TRBV19
CDR3 protein: CASSITYGQEQSYEQYF

J gene: TRBJ2-1
V gene: TRBV4-3
CDR3 protein: CASSQAGLAGVQFF

J gene: TRBJ2-3
V gene: TRBV27
CDR3 protein: CASSPLDRAPDTQYF

J gene: TRBJ2-6
V gene: TRBV27
CDR3 protein: CASSRQGMVGANVLTF

J gene: TRBJ2-1
V gene: TRBV29-1
CDR3 protein: CSARASGRRFF

J gene: TRBJ2-7
V gene: TRBV9
CDR3 protein: CASSVGAGEGEQYF

J gene: TRBJ2-5
V gene: TRBV20-1
CDR3 protein: CSAISGSQETQYF

J gene: TRBJ1-5
V gene: TRBV19
CDR3 protein: CASSIEGQGRNQPQHF

J gene: TRBJ2-1
V gene: TRBV5-1
CDR3 protein: CASSVWLAGDHNEQFF

J gene: TRBJ2-7
V gene: TRBV28
CDR3 protein: CASSYMFPQPVSYEQYF

J gene: TRBJ1-1
V gene: TRBV4-3
CDR3 protein: CASSQKGITEAFF

J gene: TRBJ2-7
V gene: TRBV20-1
CDR3 protein: CSADRRDRGGYEQYF

J gene: TRBJ2-3
V gene: TRBV6-1
CDR3 protein: CASSRQFGAVQGDTQYF

J gene: TRBJ2-7
V gene: TRBV5-1
CDR3 protein: CASSSTYYEQYF

J gene: TRBJ2-1
V gene: TRBV20-1
CDR3 protein: CSARLRFWGEQFF

J gene: TRBJ1-2
V gene: TRBV29-1
CDR3 protein: CSVAGVQTLRSGGYTF

J gene: TRBJ2-7
V gene: TRBV10-3
CDR3 protein: CAIKTSGDYEQYF

J gene: TRBJ2-7
V gene: TRBV6-1
CDR3 protein: CASSQGGSYEQYF

J gene: TRBJ2-1
V gene: TRBV27
CDR3 protein: CASSPSSSYNEQFF

J gene: TRBJ2-7
V gene: TRBV12-3/TRBV12-4
CDR3 protein: CASSNRGTYEQYF

J gene: TRBJ2-1
V gene: TRBV20-1
CDR3 protein: CSALWTSWTSSYNEQFF

J gene: TRBJ2-5
V gene: TRBV9
CDR3 protein: CASSVAGTVAETQYF

J gene: TRBJ2-1
V gene: TRBV18
CDR3 protein: CASSPKQGNNEQFF

J gene: TRBJ2-2
V gene: TRBV5-5
CDR3 protein: CASSQSGYAGELFF

J gene: TRBJ2-5
V gene: TRBV10-1
CDR3 protein: CASSVEARETQYF